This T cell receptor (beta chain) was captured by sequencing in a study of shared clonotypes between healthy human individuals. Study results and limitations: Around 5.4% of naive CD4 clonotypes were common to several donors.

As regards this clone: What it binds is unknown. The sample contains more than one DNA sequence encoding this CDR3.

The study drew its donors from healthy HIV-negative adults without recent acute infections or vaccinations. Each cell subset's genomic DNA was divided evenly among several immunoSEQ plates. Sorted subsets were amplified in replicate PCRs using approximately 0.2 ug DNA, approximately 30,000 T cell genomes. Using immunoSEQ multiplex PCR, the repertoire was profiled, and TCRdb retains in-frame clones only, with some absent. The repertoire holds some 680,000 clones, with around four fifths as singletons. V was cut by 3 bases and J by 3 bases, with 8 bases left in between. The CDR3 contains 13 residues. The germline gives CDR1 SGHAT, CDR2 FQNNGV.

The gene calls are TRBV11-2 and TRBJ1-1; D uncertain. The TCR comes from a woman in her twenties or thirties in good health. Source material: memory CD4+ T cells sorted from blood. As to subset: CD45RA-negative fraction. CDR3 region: CASSFTGDTEAFF. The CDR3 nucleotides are TGTGCCAGCAGCTTCACTGGGGACACTGAAGCTTTCTTT. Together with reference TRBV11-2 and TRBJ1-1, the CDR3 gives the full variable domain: EAGVAQSPRYKIIEKRQSVAFWCNPISGHATLYWYQQILGQGPKLLIQFQNNGVVDDSQLPKDRFSAERLKGVDSTLKIQPAKLEDSAVYLCASSFTGDTEAFFGQGTRLTVV.